Below, 28 T cell receptor beta chains from the same sample are listed, as sequenced in a study of cytomegalovirus exposure and HLA in healthy donors. The study ran its PCR with 60 Vbeta and 13 Jbeta primers. The repertoire was sequenced with immunoSEQ multiplex PCR; TCRdb's copy has only in-frame clones and lacks some. The data show some 100,000 clones, with approximately 69% seen just once and around 10% held by the top ten. Sequenced material: PBMCs. The receptors stem from a woman aged 45-59 years in good health and CMV-seropositive.

Note on this clone: An end of the junction does not agree with germline; a read error may underlie this. The rearrangement joins TRBV6-6 to TRBJ1-5; unclear D gene. The CDR3 covers 15 residues. Per germline, CDR1 MNHNY and CDR2 SVGAGI (reference sequence). CDR3 protein: CTSSYSADSNQPQHF. CDR3 bases: TGTACCAGCAGTTACTCGGCGGATAGCAATCAGCCCCAGCATTTT.

The chain links TRBV28 to TRBJ2-1; possible D gene TRBD1, 6 bases. V gave up 5 bases and J gave up 1 base, with 9 bases separating them. Germline V lookup: CDR1 MDHEN, CDR2 SYDVKM. The CDR3 sequence is 14 residues long. CDR3 sequence reads: CASSRQESYNEQFF. CDR3 in DNA: TGTGCCAGCAGTCGACAGGAGTCCTACAATGAGCAGTTCTTC.

This clone was counted once. Since the CDR3 does not end with the conserved phenylalanine or tryptophan, this likely comes from a read error. The DNA is left out, because the CDR3 cannot be placed on it with certainty; the CDR3 is given as TCRdb lists it. The rearrangement uses TRBV28 and TRBJ1-1; TRBD1 is taken as the D call from the table, unchecked against the DNA. Germline V gives CDR1 MDHEN, CDR2 SYDVKM. From its first to its last residue, the CDR3 has 13 amino acids. CDR3 in amino acids: CASRKTGGEMLQL.

This chain connects TRBV6-1 to TRBJ1-1, with a tentative D call TRBD1 (5 bases). The V end was cut by 1 base, the J end by 7 bases, with 10 bases between. CDR3 size: 13 residues. Germline V lookup: CDR1 MNHNS, CDR2 SASEGT. DNA of the CDR3: TGTGCCAGCAGTGAAGGGGGCCCCTTTGAAGCTTTCTTT. It is translated as CASSEGGPFEAFF.

This chain connects TRBV5-6 to TRBJ2-7; 7 nucleotides line up with TRBD2. This CDR3 is built from 15 residues. V shed 4 bases and J 3 bases; nucleotides not matched to a gene: 10. Germline CDR1 is SGHDT and CDR2 is YYEEEE. CDR3 region: CASSPPLATVYEQYF. Here the CDR3 DNA reads TGTGCCAGCAGCCCCCCACTAGCGACCGTCTACGAGCAGTACTTC.

This chain links TRBV28 with TRBJ1-4; 7 positions agree with TRBD1. The germline V gene encodes CDR1 MDHEN and CDR2 SYDVKM. V lost 2 bases and J lost 13; bases outside the gene matches: 10. CDR3 length: 14 amino acids. The CDR3 here is CASSLNQGVGGLFF. The CDR3 DNA is TGTGCCAGCAGTTTAAACCAGGGGGTAGGGGGACTGTTTTTT.

The V gene is TRBV2, the J gene TRBJ1-2; 10 bases fit TRBD1. The V and J ends lost 5 bases and 1 base, in that order; junction bases with no gene match: 7. CDR1 and CDR2 (germline): SNHLY, FYNNEI. The CDR3 runs to 16 residues. The CDR3, as DNA: TGTGCCAGCAGTTACGGGACAGGGGCCGATAACTATGGCTACACCTTC. It codes for CASSYGTGADNYGYTF.

The V call is TRBV20-1, the J call TRBJ1-1; D is unclear. V was pared by 3 bases and J by 7 bases, with 9 bases between. Germline loops: CDR1 DFQATT, CDR2 SNEGSKA (reference sequence). This CDR3 spans 11 amino acids. Here the CDR3 DNA reads TGCAGTGCTAGGACACTTATTGAAGCTTTCTTT. Its translation: CSARTLIEAFF.

J is TRBJ2-3 and V is TRBV27; 12 bases agree with TRBD2. Germline assignment: CDR1 MNHEY and CDR2 SMNVEV (reference sequence). V lost 4 bases and J lost 5; bases outside the gene matches: 4. CDR3 length: 15 residues. DNA of the CDR3: TGTGCCAGCAGTTGGACTAGCGGGAAAATAGATACGCAGTATTTT. It codes for CASSWTSGKIDTQYF.

This chain uses TRBV7-2 with TRBJ1-1; D uncertain. The CDR3 is 14 residues long. Trimming left V 5 bases short and J 11 bases short, with 21 bases between. CDR1 is SGHTA and CDR2 is FQGNSA in the germline V gene. CDR3 in amino acids: CASSLKGEGAGAFF. DNA of the CDR3: TGTGCCAGCAGCCTTAAGGGAGAAGGTGCCGGGGCTTTCTTT.

This CDR3 is CASSSPTGSGEKLFF. The CDR3 bases are TGTGCCAGCAGTTCCCCGACAGGCTCCGGGGAAAAACTGTTTTTT. The rearrangement links TRBV27 to TRBJ1-4; D might be TRBD1 (6 bases). V was trimmed by 4 bases and J by 8 bases, leaving 17 bases between them. The CDR3 length is 15 residues. Germline CDR1 MNHEY, CDR2 SMNVEV (reference sequence).

This clone was seen once. The V and J genes are TRBV7-8 and TRBJ2-5; perhaps TRBD1 as D (8 bases). The end of the DNA fits TRBJ2-7 better, so the J call may be wrong. Germline V lookup: CDR1 SGHVS, CDR2 FQNEAQ. The CDR3 loop spans 15 amino acids. The DNA for the CDR3 is TGTGCCAGCAGCTCAACAGGGGGGGTGTCCTACGAGCAGTACTTC. It specifies CASSSTGGVSYEQYF.

The rearrangement joins TRBV2 to TRBJ2-7; TRBD2 might be the D (5 bases). Germline CDR1 SNHLY, CDR2 FYNNEI. The CDR3 loop spans 11 amino acids. V was shortened by 4 bases and J by 7 bases, with 8 bases between the two germline ends. CDR3 nucleotides: TGTGCCAGCAGTGTTGGCGGGGAGCAGTACTTC. The encoded protein is CASSVGGEQYF.

The chain links TRBV28 to TRBJ2-2; the D gene is possibly TRBD2 (6 bases). Trimming removed 6 bases at V and 7 bases at J, with 18 bases between. The CDR3 contains 15 residues. Germline V gives CDR1 MDHEN, CDR2 SYDVKM. The CDR3 coding sequence is TGTGCCAGCAGCCCTCCGGGAACTAGCATCGGGGAGCTGTTTTTT. Translated, it gives CASSPPGTSIGELFF.

V usage is TRBV6-1 and J usage is TRBJ1-2; the match to TRBD1 covers 9 bases. The CDR3 is 15 residues long. The V gene's germline CDR1 is MNHNS and CDR2 SASEGT. The V and J ends lost 6 bases and 9 bases, in that order; junction bases with no gene match: 14. In DNA, the CDR3 is TGTGCCAGCAGACGAAATGAAGACAGGGGGTCAAGCTACACCTTC. Protein: CASRRNEDRGSSYTF.

The gene calls are TRBV7-2 and TRBJ1-1, with 7 bases identical to TRBD1. The CDR3 extends over 15 amino acids. J gave up 6 bases and V 1 base, and 8 bases lay outside the gene matches. The germline V gene encodes CDR1 SGHTA and CDR2 FQGNSA. The CDR3 region has the DNA TGTGCCAGCAGCTTAGTCCATTTCACAGGGGCTGAAGCTTTCTTT. This encodes CASSLVHFTGAEAFF.

This chain uses TRBV30 with TRBJ1-5; a possible D gene is TRBD1 (5 bases). The CDR3 runs 14 residues. V shed 0 bases and J shed 7 bases, with 13 bases lying between them. Looked up from germline, CDR1 is GTSNPN and CDR2 is SVGIG (reference sequence). CDR3 bases: TGTGCCTGGAGTGTTACGTACGGGGGGCAGCCCCAGCATTTT. It codes for CAWSVTYGGQPQHF.

This clone was seen once. The V call is TRBV2, the J call TRBJ2-5; 12 bases align to TRBD2. Germline assignment: CDR1 SNHLY and CDR2 FYNNEI. The J segment lost 4 bases and the V segment lost 7 bases, leaving 7 bases of the junction unmatched. The CDR3 covers 15 residues. The CDR3 is CASKPTSGGRETQYF. CDR3 in DNA: TGTGCCAGCAAGCCTACTAGCGGGGGGAGAGAGACCCAGTACTTC.

The chain links TRBV4-3 to TRBJ1-2, with no clear D. Germline CDR1 is LGHNA and CDR2 is YSLEER. CDR3 length equals 14 residues. Trimming shortened V by 4 bases and J by 4 bases, and 13 bases separated the two germline ends. CDR3 protein: CASSREDGTYGYTF. CDR3 nucleotide sequence: TGCGCCAGCAGCCGGGAGGACGGCACCTATGGCTACACCTTC.

The rearrangement links TRBV19 to TRBJ2-3; the D gene is possibly TRBD1 (6 bases). The length of the CDR3 is 14 residues. Germline V gene data show CDR1 as LNHDA and CDR2 as SQIVND (reference sequence). Trimming left V 7 bases short and J 0 bases short, with 11 bases between. The CDR3 reads CASNDRPSTDTQYF. The DNA of the CDR3 is TGTGCCAGTAACGACAGGCCTAGCACAGATACGCAGTATTTT.

V gene TRBV10-3 combines with J gene TRBJ2-7, with 8 bases aligning to TRBD2. This CDR3 region has 14 residues. Losses at the gene ends were 6 bases for V and 4 bases for J; bases not matched to a gene: 8. In germline, CDR1 is ENHRY, CDR2 SYGVKD. In DNA form, the CDR3 reads TGTGCCATCAGGACGGGACTAGGCGATTACGAGCAGTACTTC. Translated, it gives CAIRTGLGDYEQYF.

The chain is built from TRBV29-1 and TRBJ2-1; perhaps TRBD1 as D (6 bases). Trimming removed 3 bases from V and 8 bases from J, with 14 bases in between. Germline loops: CDR1 SQVTM, CDR2 ANQGSEA. This CDR3 has 13 residues. CDR3 bases: TGCAGCGTTGAGCGTCAGGGGCGTGATGAGCAGTTCTTC. The encoded protein is CSVERQGRDEQFF.

The CDR3 DNA sequence: TGTGCCAGCAATTTCGGGTTTGGCCTAGCCAAAAACATTCAGTACTTC. Protein product: CASNFGFGLAKNIQYF. The chain recombines TRBV2 with TRBJ2-4; no reliable D call. Germline CDR1 is SNHLY and CDR2 is FYNNEI. The germline V and J ends were trimmed by 7 bases and 0 bases, with 16 bases remaining between them. The CDR3 extends over 16 amino acids.

V usage is TRBV4-3 and J usage is TRBJ2-6; the match to TRBD1 covers 8 bases. Germline CDR1 and CDR2: LGHNA and YSLEER. V lost 0 bases, J lost 1 base, and 5 bases stayed unmatched. The CDR3 extends over 18 amino acids. The CDR3 DNA reads TGCGCCAGCAGCCAAGATGGGTACAGGGGGTCTGGGGCCAACGTCCTGACTTTC. This sequence encodes CASSQDGYRGSGANVLTF.

The chain links TRBV6-6 to TRBJ1-1, with D possibly matching TRBD1 (6 bases). The CDR3 loop spans 15 amino acids. V gave up 2 bases and J gave up 0 bases, with 10 bases separating them. Germline assignment: CDR1 MNHNY and CDR2 SVGAGI (reference sequence). The CDR3: CASSYTTGMNTEAFF. Here the CDR3 DNA reads TGTGCCAGCAGTTACACGACAGGCATGAACACTGAAGCTTTCTTT.

This sequence joins TRBV7-2 and TRBJ2-7, with D possibly matching TRBD2 (6 bases). Germline CDR1 is SGHTA and CDR2 is FQGNSA. V dropped 5 bases and J dropped 3 bases, with 17 bases sitting between them. This CDR3 spans 15 amino acids. CDR3 loop: CASSPRGTNFYEQYF. The CDR3 DNA follows: TGTGCCAGCAGCCCCCGGGGGACCAACTTCTACGAGCAGTACTTC. The full variable domain, completed using reference TRBV7-2 and TRBJ2-7, is GAGVSQSPSNKVTEKGKDVELRCDPISGHTALYWYRQSLGQGLEFLIYFQGNSAPDKSGLPSDRFSAERTGGSVSTLTIQRTQQEDSAVYLCASSPRGTNFYEQYFGPGTRLTVT.

There are a few counts of this clone. CDR3 region: CASSLAAGNSGNTIYF. DNA of the CDR3: TGTGCCAGCAGCTTGGCCGCAGGAAACTCTGGAAACACCATATATTTT. V gene TRBV11-2 combines with J gene TRBJ1-3; D is unresolved. The CDR3 sequence is 16 residues long. The germline V gene encodes CDR1 SGHAT and CDR2 FQNNGV. V lost 3 bases, J lost 0 bases, and 12 bases lay in between. Full variable domain (remainder filled in from reference TRBV11-2 and TRBJ1-3): EAGVAQSPRYKIIEKRQSVAFWCNPISGHATLYWYQQILGQGPKLLIQFQNNGVVDDSQLPKDRFSAERLKGVDSTLKIQPAKLEDSAVYLCASSLAAGNSGNTIYFGEGSWLTVV.

The CDR3 region is CASGLVKVRDYEQYF. For the CDR3, the DNA is TGTGCTAGTGGTTTGGTAAAGGTCAGGGACTACGAGCAGTACTTC. The genes are TRBV12-5 and TRBJ2-7, with D possibly TRBD1 on 5 matching bases. Germline V lookup: CDR1 LGHNT, CDR2 FRNRAP. The CDR3 consists of 15 residues. V was shortened by 0 bases and J by 3 bases, with 12 bases between the two germline ends.